A single sample gave rise to the 23 T cell receptor beta chains below, sequenced in a study of shared clonotypes between healthy human individuals. Repertoires were generated with immunoSEQ multiplex PCR, while TCRdb's copy carries only in-frame clones and drops some. The sample yields about 1.5 million clones, around 98% seen once. Source material: naive CD4+ T cells sorted from blood. Subset here: CD45RA+ positively selected. These receptors were taken from a man aged 30 to 45 in good health.

The genes are TRBV2 and TRBJ2-1; D may be TRBD1 or TRBD2 (5 bases each). The V gene lost 5 bases and the J gene lost 6 bases, with 11 bases spanning the gap. CDR3 length: 13 residues. Germline V lookup: CDR1 SNHLY, CDR2 FYNNEI. DNA for the CDR3: TGTGCCAGCAGTACGGGACCATCCAATGAGCAGTTCTTC. Its protein product is CASSTGPSNEQFF.

The V and J genes are TRBV6-6 and TRBJ2-7; TRBD1 might be the D (6 bases). The CDR3 loop spans 15 amino acids. The germline CDR1 and CDR2 sequences are MNHNY and SVGAGI (reference sequence). Deletions cut 6 bases from V and 2 bases from J, with 17 bases between. The CDR3 loop reads CASRHRTANTYEQYF. The CDR3, as DNA: TGTGCCAGCAGACACCGGACAGCGAATACCTACGAGCAGTACTTC.

The chain carries TRBV2 and TRBJ1-2; no clear D. CDR3 length: 13 amino acids. CDR1 SNHLY and CDR2 FYNNEI come from the germline V gene. Trimming removed 2 bases at V and 3 bases at J, with 7 bases between. For the CDR3, the DNA is TGTGCCAGCAGTGAACGGGAGGACTATGGCTACACCTTC. Its translation: CASSEREDYGYTF.

The V call is TRBV5-1, the J call TRBJ1-1; 7 bases agree with TRBD1. CDR3 length: 12 amino acids. Trimming cost V 4 bases and J 8 bases; bases outside gene matches: 5. The germline V gene has CDR1 SGHRS and CDR2 YFSETQ. The CDR3 sequence is CASSRGQEEAFF. DNA for the CDR3: TGCGCCAGCAGCCGTGGACAGGAGGAAGCTTTCTTT.

The V call is TRBV19, the J call TRBJ2-1; 11 bases fit TRBD1. Germline V lookup: CDR1 LNHDA, CDR2 SQIVND (reference sequence). The CDR3 consists of 15 residues. The V and J ends lost 5 bases and 7 bases, in that order; junction bases with no gene match: 7. The CDR3 sequence is CASSATGTGGNEQFF. CDR3 nucleotides: TGTGCCAGTAGTGCGACCGGGACAGGGGGAAATGAGCAGTTCTTC.

The CDR3 region has the DNA TGTGCCAGCAGCTTGGATATGTATTCCAAACTGTTTTTT. It yields the protein CASSLDMYSKLFF. The rearrangement uses TRBV5-6 and TRBJ1-4; D remains unclear. Trimming pared 0 bases from V and 11 bases from J, leaving 11 bases between. The CDR3 runs 13 residues. The germline gives CDR1 SGHDT, CDR2 YYEEEE. The full variable domain, with the rest looked up from reference TRBV5-6 and TRBJ1-4, is DAGVTQSPTHLIKTRGQQVTLRCSPKSGHDTVSWYQQALGQGPQFIFQYYEEEERQRGNFPDRFSGHQFPNYSSELNVNALLLGDSALYLCASSLDMYSKLFFGSGTQLSVL.

The rearrangement links TRBV10-1 to TRBJ1-5; D is unclear. V was shortened by 5 bases and J by 6 bases, with 14 bases between the two germline ends. Per the germline V gene, CDR1 is WNHNN and CDR2 is SYGVQD (reference sequence). The CDR3 has 14 residues. CDR3 bases: TGCGCCAGCAGTCCCCCTGAGAGGAGTCAGCCCCAGCATTTT. Translating gives CASSPPERSQPQHF.

Here the CDR3 DNA reads TGTGCCAGCAGCTTGAGGACAGGAATGAGGAATACGCAGTATTTT. Its protein product is CASSLRTGMRNTQYF. The chain links TRBV5-4 to TRBJ2-3, with 7 bases aligning to TRBD1. The J segment lost 7 bases and the V segment lost 1 base, leaving 9 bases of the junction unmatched. From germline, CDR1 is SGHNT and CDR2 YYREEE (reference sequence). The CDR3 consists of 15 residues.

The chain recombines TRBV5-4 with TRBJ1-1; TRBD1 aligns across 8 bases. The CDR3 sequence is 15 residues long. Germline CDR1 and CDR2: SGHNT and YYREEE (reference sequence). With V trimmed by 1 base and J by 3 bases, 5 bases remained unmatched. Here the CDR3 reads CASSLQGAVDTEAFF. The DNA for the CDR3 is TGTGCCAGCAGCTTGCAGGGGGCGGTCGACACTGAAGCTTTCTTT.

The rearrangement uses TRBV10-3 and TRBJ1-1, with D tentatively TRBD1 (6 bases). Germline values: CDR1 ENHRY, CDR2 SYGVKD. V shed 0 bases and J shed 5 bases, with 13 bases lying between them. The CDR3 sequence is 15 residues long. The CDR3 nucleotides are TGTGCCATCAGTGAGTCAGTTATAGGGGGGACTGAAGCTTTCTTT. Translating it yields CAISESVIGGTEAFF.

The CDR3 sequence: CASSQEGTGGVYGYTF. CDR3 in DNA: TGTGCCAGCAGCCAAGAAGGGACAGGAGGCGTCTATGGCTACACCTTC. This chain uses TRBV4-2 with TRBJ1-2, with 8 positions matching TRBD1. Germline V CDR1 and CDR2: LGHNA, YNFKEQ. The CDR3 loop spans 16 amino acids. Trimming took 0 bases from V and 4 from J; bases not matched to a gene: 7.

This sequence joins TRBV5-4 and TRBJ2-5; 9 positions match TRBD1. V gave up 0 bases and J gave up 4 bases; unmatched junction bases: 4. Per germline, CDR1 SGHNT and CDR2 YYREEE (reference sequence). This CDR3 has 15 amino acids. The CDR3 coding sequence is TGTGCCAGCAGCTTGGCGCCGGACAGGGGAGAGACCCAGTACTTC. Its protein product is CASSLAPDRGETQYF.

The V call is TRBV6-6, the J call TRBJ1-4, with 7 bases matching TRBD1. CDR3 length: 14 amino acids. The V gene end was trimmed by 4 bases and the J gene end by 8 bases; junction bases not matched to a gene: 7. Germline V gene data show CDR1 as MNHNY and CDR2 as SVGAGI (reference sequence). CDR3 region: CASSLIQGNEKLFF. CDR3 bases: TGTGCCAGCAGTTTGATACAGGGGAACGAAAAACTGTTTTTT.

V and J are TRBV2 and TRBJ2-5; D tentatively reads TRBD1 or TRBD2 (5 bases each). Trimming cost V 4 bases and J 4 bases, with 10 bases left between them. This CDR3 is 13 amino acids long. Germline lookup yields CDR1 SNHLY and CDR2 FYNNEI. CDR3 protein: CASSAGTPETQYF. CDR3 DNA: TGTGCCAGCAGTGCAGGGACGCCAGAGACCCAGTACTTC. Full variable domain (remainder filled in from reference TRBV2 and TRBJ2-5): EPEVTQTPSHQVTQMGQEVILRCVPISNHLYFYWYRQILGQKVEFLVSFYNNEISEKSEIFDDQFSVERPDGSNFTLKIRSTKLEDSAMYFCASSAGTPETQYFGPGTRLLVL.

The genes are TRBV7-9 and TRBJ1-4; D might be TRBD1 (5 bases). With 5 bases removed from V and 6 bases from J, the gap between germline ends came to 16 bases. This CDR3 region has 15 residues. Germline CDR1 reads SEHNR; CDR2 reads FQNEAQ (reference sequence). The CDR3 is CASSLGSGLDEKLFF. CDR3 in DNA: TGTGCCAGCAGCCTCGGCTCAGGGTTGGATGAAAAACTGTTTTTT.

This sequence joins TRBV10-1 and TRBJ2-5; D gene ambiguous. Germline assignment: CDR1 WNHNN and CDR2 SYGVQD (reference sequence). V was shortened by 2 bases and J by 1 base, with 8 bases between the two germline ends. The CDR3 is made up of 14 amino acids. The CDR3 reads CASSEPGRQETQYF. Here the CDR3 DNA reads TGCGCCAGCAGTGAGCCGGGCCGCCAAGAGACCCAGTACTTC.

The J gene is TRBJ2-5, the V gene TRBV4-2; D remains ambiguous. The V gene lost 1 base and the J gene lost 2 bases, with 14 bases spanning the gap. Germline values: CDR1 LGHNA, CDR2 YNFKEQ. CDR3 size: 16 residues. The CDR3 sequence: CASSQGNGRWQETQYF. The CDR3 region has the DNA TGTGCCAGCAGCCAAGGTAACGGCCGGTGGCAAGAGACCCAGTACTTC.

A remark on this clone: The junction departs from germline at one end; a sequencing error may be responsible. The chain's CDR3 is CASSQLGGSIDNEQFF. Written as DNA, the CDR3 is TGTGCTAGCAGCCAGCTGGGCGGGAGTATAGACAATGAGCAGTTCTTC. This chain links TRBV7-7 with TRBJ2-1; the match to TRBD2 covers 7 bases. This CDR3 spans 16 amino acids. From germline, CDR1 is SSHAT and CDR2 FNYEAQ (reference sequence).

This rearrangement joins TRBV5-6 to TRBJ1-1; D is possibly TRBD1 (6 bases). V was pared by 2 bases and J by 1 base, with 15 bases between. The CDR3 covers 16 residues. CDR1 and CDR2 (germline): SGHDT, YYEEEE. The CDR3: CASSLRRGHWNTEAFF. Here the CDR3 DNA reads TGTGCCAGCAGCTTACGCAGGGGCCACTGGAACACTGAAGCTTTCTTT.

The chain joins TRBV28 to TRBJ2-7; weak D call: TRBD2 (6 bases). The CDR3 runs to 11 residues. V lost 4 bases and J 8 bases, leaving 9 bases between the germline ends. In germline, CDR1 is MDHEN, CDR2 SYDVKM. The DNA for the CDR3 is TGTGCCAGCAGTTCGGGAGCTCAGCAGTACTTC. Its translation is CASSSGAQQYF.

V usage is TRBV19 and J usage is TRBJ1-5; the D gene is possibly TRBD1 (5 bases). Trimming removed 7 bases from V and 9 bases from J, with 16 bases in between. This CDR3 contains 13 residues. Germline V CDR1 and CDR2: LNHDA, SQIVND (reference sequence). CDR3 region: CASTPEGLGPQHF. The CDR3 nucleotides read TGTGCCAGTACCCCAGAGGGGTTGGGGCCCCAGCATTTT.

J is TRBJ1-5 and V is TRBV19; maybe TRBD1 (6 bases). The V gene lost 9 bases and the J gene lost 3 bases, with 12 bases spanning the gap. CDR1 is LNHDA and CDR2 is SQIVND in the germline V gene (reference sequence). The CDR3 runs 13 residues. Here the CDR3 DNA reads TGTGCCAGCATACAGGGATTCAATCAGCCCCAGCATTTT. Its translation is CASIQGFNQPQHF.

A remark on this clone: Relative to the germline gene, one junction end is altered; a read error may explain this. The chain couples TRBV7-2 to TRBJ2-7, with TRBD2 matching 7 bases. The CDR3 has 14 amino acids. CDR1 is SGHTA, CDR2 FQGNSA, per germline. This CDR3 reads CVSSLVREAYEQYF. In nucleotides, the CDR3 is TGTGTCAGCAGCTTAGTACGGGAGGCCTACGAGCAGTACTTC.